These 21 T cell receptor beta chains were sequenced from one sample in a study of blood T cell repertoires in COVID-19 (dated by TCRdb to 2018 to 2021). Libraries were prepared through the immunoSEQ multiplex PCR assay. TCRdb stores this immuneACCESS table with in-frame sequences only. Part of the clones is absent; in the studies checked, under half of the shortfall reflects unresolved V genes, and no reason is known for the rest. A total of some 220,000 clones appear in this sample, nearly 85% of them only once. The ten biggest clones cover roughly 1.3% of the sample. The sequenced sample was peripheral blood. These receptors all stem from a woman aged 25-40 years with COVID-19, enrolled during active disease.

The rearrangement uses TRBV7-2 and TRBJ1-4; 7 bases map to TRBD1. CDR1 is SGHTA, CDR2 FQGNSA, per germline. The CDR3 spans 18 residues. Unmatched junction bases numbered 12, after V lost 2 bases and J lost 3 bases. The CDR3 here is CASSLNPPGTGANEKLFF. For the CDR3, the DNA is TGTGCCAGCAGCTTAAACCCGCCGGGTACAGGGGCTAATGAAAAACTGTTTTTT. The full variable domain, rest sourced from reference TRBV7-2 and TRBJ1-4, is GAGVSQSPSNKVTEKGKDVELRCDPISGHTALYWYRQSLGQGLEFLIYFQGNSAPDKSGLPSDRFSAERTGGSVSTLTIQRTQQEDSAVYLCASSLNPPGTGANEKLFFGSGTQLSVL.

The chain employs TRBV20-1 and TRBJ2-5, with D perhaps matching TRBD1 (7 bases). Germline V gives CDR1 DFQATT, CDR2 SNEGSKA (reference sequence). The CDR3 loop spans 11 amino acids. The ends were cut back, 6 bases at V and 7 bases at J, with 12 bases in the middle. Here the CDR3 reads CSAAQGGTQYF. Written as DNA, the CDR3 is TGCAGTGCCGCCCAGGGGGGGACCCAGTACTTC.

V usage is TRBV7-7 and J usage is TRBJ2-5, with a possible D match to TRBD2 (5 bases). Per germline, CDR1 SSHAT and CDR2 FNYEAQ (reference sequence). This CDR3 has 13 residues. The V and J ends lost 1 base and 9 bases respectively, with 12 bases between them. In nucleotides, the CDR3 is TGTGCCAGCAGCTTAGGCCTAGCCAGCCCCCAGTACTTC. It is translated as CASSLGLASPQYF.

The rearrangement links TRBV12-3 or TRBV12-4 to TRBJ2-7; 7 bases agree with TRBD1. The ends lost 10 bases at V and 7 bases at J; junction bases unmatched: 13. The CDR3 length is 13 residues. Written as DNA, the CDR3 is TGTGCCACTCGGGACCCAGGGGGACGGGAGCAGTACTTC. Protein: CATRDPGGREQYF.

V is TRBV7-3 and J is TRBJ2-3, with TRBD2 identical over 16 bases. Germline CDR1 reads SGHTA; CDR2 reads FQGTGA. The trim removed 5 bases at V and 1 base at J, leaving 9 bases unmatched. CDR3 length: 19 amino acids. The CDR3 bases are TGTGCCAGCAGCCTATCTCCGGGACTAGCGGGGGGGCGCACAGATACGCAGTATTTT. It yields the protein CASSLSPGLAGGRTDTQYF.

V and J are TRBV13 and TRBJ1-1; TRBD1 matches at 7 bases. From germline, CDR1 is PRHDT and CDR2 FYEKMQ (reference sequence). The V segment lost 5 bases and the J segment 5 bases; nucleotides outside the gene matches: 17. The CDR3 has 17 residues. CDR3 DNA: TGTGCCAGCAGCGGCGACAGGGACCCCGTTGGGGGAACTGAAGCTTTCTTT. Translated, it gives CASSGDRDPVGGTEAFF.

V and J are TRBV6-2 or TRBV6-3 and TRBJ2-1, with 8 bases fitting TRBD1. Germline values: CDR1 MNHEY, CDR2 SVGEGT. This CDR3 region has 15 residues. J was trimmed by 3 bases and V by 6 bases; bases with no gene match: 7. CDR3 in DNA: TGTGCCAGCAGCCATTCGGACAGGGACTACAATGAGCAGTTCTTC. Amino acid sequence: CASSHSDRDYNEQFF.

The gene calls are TRBV12-5 and TRBJ1-2; perhaps TRBD1 as D (5 bases). The CDR3 extends over 12 amino acids. Germline CDR1 LGHNT, CDR2 FRNRAP. V was pared by 6 bases and J by 3 bases, with 8 bases between. The CDR3 spells CASGQGYYGYTF. In nucleotides, the CDR3 is TGTGCTAGTGGGCAGGGATACTATGGCTACACCTTC. The variable domain in full, completed from reference TRBV12-5 and TRBJ1-2, reads DARVTQTPRHKVTEMGQEVTMRCQPILGHNTVFWYRQTMMQGLELLAYFRNRAPLDDSGMPKDRFSAEMPDATLATLKIQPSEPRDSAVYFCASGQGYYGYTFGSGTRLTVV.

This chain uses TRBV7-9 with TRBJ2-7, with D possibly TRBD1 on 6 matching bases. This CDR3 comprises 13 residues. V gave up 3 bases and J gave up 0 bases, with 6 bases separating them. The germline gives CDR1 SEHNR, CDR2 FQNEAQ (reference sequence). This CDR3 reads CASSLDSSYEQYF. DNA of the CDR3: TGTGCCAGCAGCTTGGACAGCTCCTACGAGCAGTACTTC.

This rearrangement joins TRBV3-1 (or the pseudogene TRBV3-2) to TRBJ2-2; the match to TRBD2 covers 13 bases. Germline loops: CDR1 LGHDT, CDR2 YNNKEL (reference sequence). J gave up 6 bases and V 8 bases, and 0 bases lay outside the gene matches. The CDR3 totals 13 residues. The CDR3 region is CASGLAGAGELFF. CDR3 bases: TGTGCCAGCGGACTAGCGGGGGCCGGGGAGCTGTTTTTT.

The chain couples TRBV18 to TRBJ2-6; 7 nucleotides line up with TRBD1. The CDR3 covers 17 residues. J was trimmed by 3 bases and V by 3 bases; bases with no gene match: 8. Germline values: CDR1 KGHSH, CDR2 LQKENI. The CDR3 nucleotides are TGTGCCAGCTCACCCAGACAGGGAGCGAGTGGGGCCAACGTCCTGACTTTC. It encodes CASSPRQGASGANVLTF.

This chain connects TRBV5-1 to TRBJ2-3, with 8 bases that match TRBD1. The CDR3 covers 17 residues. J lost 6 bases, V lost 0 bases, and 12 bases had no gene match. The V gene's germline CDR1 is SGHRS and CDR2 YFSETQ. The CDR3 loop is CASSLEGQVFNGDTQYF. CDR3 DNA sequence: TGCGCCAGCAGCTTGGAGGGACAGGTCTTTAATGGGGATACGCAGTATTTT.

This rearrangement joins TRBV7-3 to TRBJ1-1; 10 positions agree with TRBD1. Trimming at V came to 4 bases and at J to 1 base, leaving 3 bases not matched to a gene. Germline V lookup: CDR1 SGHTA, CDR2 FQGTGA. This CDR3 has 15 residues. The CDR3 DNA follows: TGTGCCAGCAGCTGGACAGGGGGTGGGAACACTGAAGCTTTCTTT. Protein: CASSWTGGGNTEAFF.

This chain links TRBV5-1 with TRBJ2-1; TRBD1 agrees at 9 bases. CDR1 SGHRS and CDR2 YFSETQ come from the germline V gene. The V and J ends lost 1 base and 0 bases, in that order; junction bases with no gene match: 14. This CDR3 has 20 amino acids. The CDR3 DNA reads as TGCGCCAGCAGCTTGTATGGGTCGGGACAGGGTCCTTTCTCCTACAATGAGCAGTTCTTC. Translating it yields CASSLYGSGQGPFSYNEQFF.

Details on this clone: Mismatch with germline at one junction end may stem from a read error. V is TRBV10-3 and J is TRBJ2-5, with 7 bases lining up with TRBD2. CDR3 length equals 14 residues. CDR1 ENHRY and CDR2 SYGVKD come from the germline V gene. The CDR3 reads CAISQSAGQETQYF. The CDR3 DNA sequence: TGTGCCATCAGTCAGTCAGCGGGGCAAGAGACCCAGTACTTC.

The chain combines TRBV5-1 with TRBJ2-1, with 8 bases lining up with TRBD2. The CDR3 consists of 17 residues. CDR1 SGHRS and CDR2 YFSETQ come from the germline V gene. V trimming: 1 base; J trimming: 3 bases; junction bases outside the gene matches: 9. The CDR3 DNA reads TGCGCCAGCAGCTTGTCGTCCGGGACTAGGATCTACAATGAGCAGTTCTTC. It codes for CASSLSSGTRIYNEQFF.

This chain joins TRBV5-4 and TRBJ2-3; 8 nucleotides line up with TRBD2. CDR3 length: 16 amino acids. Trimming removed 4 bases from V and 0 bases from J; junction bases left unmatched: 7. CDR1 SGHNT and CDR2 YYREEE come from the germline V gene (reference sequence). DNA for the CDR3: TGTGCCAGCAGCCCGCGGGGGGCTTCGAGCACAGATACGCAGTATTTT. This codes for CASSPRGASSTDTQYF.

The chain combines TRBV6-2 or TRBV6-3 with TRBJ1-1; tentative D call: TRBD1 (5 bases). This CDR3 spans 12 amino acids. Germline CDR1 reads MNHEY; CDR2 reads SVGEGT. The ends were cut back, 4 bases at V and 10 bases at J, with 13 bases in the middle. CDR3 loop: CASSLSARVAFF. The CDR3, as DNA: TGTGCCAGCAGTTTATCGGCCAGGGTAGCTTTCTTT.

V gene TRBV7-2 combines with J gene TRBJ2-7; D is ambiguous. Trimming left V 2 bases short and J 2 bases short, with 13 bases between. Germline CDR1 is SGHTA and CDR2 is FQGNSA. The CDR3 loop spans 15 amino acids. CDR3 region: CASSLLPQMPYEQYF. The CDR3 DNA reads TGTGCCAGCAGCTTACTTCCACAGATGCCCTACGAGCAGTACTTC.

The chain links TRBV3-1 (or the pseudogene TRBV3-2) to TRBJ1-3, with 7 bases that match TRBD1. Trimming at V came to 5 bases and at J to 0 bases, leaving 4 bases not matched to a gene. CDR3 size: 15 residues. Germline V gene lookup returns CDR1 LGHDT and CDR2 YNNKEL (reference sequence). The CDR3 DNA reads as TGTGCCAGCAGCAACAGGGGCCTCTCTGGAAACACCATATATTTT. It specifies CASSNRGLSGNTIYF.

This sequence joins TRBV6-1 and TRBJ1-1, with a possible D match to TRBD1 (6 bases). V was shortened by 0 bases and J by 4 bases, with 18 bases between the two germline ends. The V gene's germline CDR1 is MNHNS and CDR2 SASEGT. This CDR3 spans 17 amino acids. The chain's CDR3 is CASSEALGADGGTEAFF. CDR3 bases: TGTGCCAGCAGTGAAGCGCTGGGGGCGGACGGAGGCACTGAAGCTTTCTTT.